These 23 T cell receptor beta chains share one sample of origin, sequenced in a study of identical twins (dated by TCRdb to the mid-2010s). Receptor amplification or capture employed 5' RACE. The run used an Illumina HiSeq 2000. The public reads were reprocessed in TCRdb via fastp at Q25 and MiXCR, keeping in-frame beta chains. Every entry covers one CDR3 protein and lists the most common genes and DNA from its rows. The sample includes 750,000 to 950,000 distinct CDR3 sequences, with 10% to 15% observed a single time. Jointly, the top ten make up around 1.6% of the sample. The same data also went into a second study, on yellow fever vaccine responses in identical twins.

Sequencing used PBMCs. These receptors originate from a woman aged 18-29 years in good health.

V and J are TRBV5-1 and TRBJ2-7; 8 positions agree with TRBD1. Trimming at V came to 4 bases and at J to 5 bases, leaving 8 bases not matched to a gene. The CDR3 consists of 14 residues. CDR1 is SGHRS and CDR2 is YFSETQ in the germline V gene. The CDR3 sequence is CASSLDRVRNEQYF. The CDR3 DNA follows: TGCGCCAGCAGCCTGGACAGGGTTCGAAACGAGCAGTACTTC.

The sample holds a few counts of this clonotype. V usage is TRBV28 and J usage is TRBJ2-3; tentatively, D is TRBD1 or TRBD2 (6 bases each). The CDR3 consists of 13 residues. Trimming left V 2 bases short and J 9 bases short, with 12 bases between. Germline V gene sequence: CDR1 MDHEN, CDR2 SYDVKM. CDR3 in DNA: TGTGCCAGCAGTTTAGGCGGCGGGACAACGCAGTATTTT. Its protein is CASSLGGGTTQYF.

With respect to this clonotype: An end of the junction differs from the germline gene, which may be a read error. The CDR3 coding sequence is TGTGCCACCAGTGGCCGTCTTGCTGCGGGCACAGATACGCTGTATTTT. Protein: CATSGRLAAGTDTLYF. This chain links TRBV24-1 with TRBJ2-3, with TRBD2 as a possible D gene (5 bases). This CDR3 has 16 residues. Looked up from germline, CDR1 is KGHDR and CDR2 is SFDVKD.

Many counts were recorded for this clonotype. This chain joins TRBV6-5 and TRBJ2-1, with 8 bases lining up with TRBD2. Looked up from germline, CDR1 is MNHEY and CDR2 is SVGAGI. The CDR3 contains 14 residues. Germline trimming cut 4 bases from V and 5 bases from J; bases unmatched to any gene: 4. CDR3 in DNA: TGTGCCAGCAGTTTCGGACTAGCCGACAATGAGCAGTTCTTC. Amino acid sequence: CASSFGLADNEQFF.

This clonotype has just a few counts. The chain carries TRBV28 and TRBJ2-7; D call uncertain. CDR3 length equals 13 residues. CDR1 is MDHEN, CDR2 SYDVKM, per germline. V lost 3 bases to trimming and J lost 7 bases, with 13 bases between them. CDR3 loop: CASSFATTGEQYF. The CDR3 bases are TGTGCCAGCAGTTTTGCAACTACCGGGGAGCAGTACTTC. The complete variable domain, with remaining parts taken from reference TRBV28 and TRBJ2-7, reads DVKVTQSSRYLVKRTGEKVFLECVQDMDHENMFWYRQDPGLGLRLIYFSYDVKMKEKGDIPEGYSVSREKKERFSLILESASTNQTSMYLCASSFATTGEQYFGPGTRLTVT.

This clonotype was picked up many times. The chain couples TRBV20-1 to TRBJ2-7; D gene ambiguous. CDR1 and CDR2 (germline): DFQATT, SNEGSKA (reference sequence). Trimming cost V 7 bases and J 7 bases, with 14 bases left between them. CDR3 length: 11 residues. The CDR3 is CSVNAPTEQYV. Here the CDR3 DNA reads TGCAGTGTCAACGCCCCTACGGAGCAGTACGTC.

V is TRBV12-3 or TRBV12-4 and J is TRBJ2-5, with D unclear. This CDR3 is built from 15 residues. Trimming shortened V by 5 bases and J by 2 bases, and 15 bases separated the two germline ends. CDR3 in amino acids: CASSPDITEQETQYF. As DNA, the CDR3 is TGTGCCAGCAGTCCAGATATAACTGAGCAAGAGACCCAGTACTTC.

This clonotype has only a few counts. V gene TRBV5-1 combines with J gene TRBJ2-6; D unresolved. With 0 bases removed from V and 0 bases from J, the gap between germline ends came to 13 bases. The CDR3 runs to 18 residues. Per germline, CDR1 SGHRS and CDR2 YFSETQ. CDR3 loop: CASSLGQLTISGANVLTF. CDR3 bases: TGCGCCAGCAGCTTGGGCCAGCTTACCATCTCTGGGGCCAACGTCCTGACTTTC.

This sequence joins TRBV27 and TRBJ1-2, with D maybe TRBD1 (5 bases). Trimming took 6 bases from V and 1 from J, leaving 18 bases between them. CDR1 and CDR2 (germline): MNHEY, SMNVEV (reference sequence). This CDR3 has 16 amino acids. The CDR3 loop is CASSSTRGSVNYGYTF. CDR3 nucleotide sequence: TGTGCCAGCAGCTCAACGCGGGGGTCCGTTAACTATGGCTACACCTTC.

V gene TRBV19 combines with J gene TRBJ2-1, with TRBD1 matching 8 bases. The V gene's germline CDR1 is LNHDA and CDR2 SQIVND (reference sequence). CDR3 length equals 15 residues. The ends lost 7 bases at V and 7 bases at J; junction bases unmatched: 12. The chain's CDR3 is CASTPSRGRQNEQFF. In DNA, the CDR3 is TGTGCCAGTACCCCTTCCAGGGGGCGCCAAAATGAGCAGTTCTTC. Full variable domain (rest looked up from reference TRBV19 and TRBJ2-1): DGGITQSPKYLFRKEGQNVTLSCEQNLNHDAMYWYRQDPGQGLRLIYYSQIVNDFQKGDIAEGYSVSREKKESFPLTVTSAQKNPTAFYLCASTPSRGRQNEQFFGPGTRLTVL.

The chain carries TRBV18 and TRBJ2-7; D call uncertain. V lost 3 bases and J lost 5, with 11 bases in between. The CDR3 has 13 residues. Germline V CDR1 and CDR2: KGHSH, LQKENI. CDR3 loop: CASSPMKGHEQYV. Here the CDR3 DNA reads TGTGCCAGCTCACCGATGAAAGGGCACGAGCAGTACGTC.

The chain combines TRBV6-2 or TRBV6-3 with TRBJ2-5, with D unresolved. Germline lookup yields CDR1 MNHEY and CDR2 SVGEGT. This CDR3 has 12 amino acids. Trimming shortened V by 2 bases and J by 10 bases, and 11 bases separated the two germline ends. CDR3 loop: CASSYPSEGQYF. The CDR3 DNA is TGTGCCAGCAGTTACCCGTCGGAAGGCCAGTACTTC.

This sequence joins TRBV10-3 and TRBJ2-3; tentatively, D is TRBD2 (5 bases). Trimming removed 3 bases at V and 4 bases at J, with 11 bases between. Germline CDR1 reads ENHRY; CDR2 reads SYGVKD. The CDR3 has 14 residues. This chain's CDR3 is CAISERGAADTQYF. CDR3 DNA: TGTGCCATCAGTGAACGGGGAGCTGCAGATACGCAGTATTTT.

This clonotype was observed a few times. The rearrangement uses TRBV5-5 and TRBJ2-5, with D possibly TRBD2 on 6 matching bases. The CDR3 is 17 residues long. Germline V gives CDR1 SGHKS, CDR2 YYEKEE (reference sequence). With 5 bases removed from V and 4 bases from J, the gap between germline ends came to 24 bases. CDR3 region: CASSTEPGLRGGETQYF. Here the CDR3 DNA reads TGTGCCAGCAGTACCGAACCGGGACTCCGGGGCGGAGAGACCCAGTACTTC.

This clonotype showed up just a few times. CDR3 protein: CASSLPGLAGATGELFF. The CDR3 nucleotides are TGTGCCAGCAGTCTACCGGGACTAGCGGGAGCAACCGGGGAGCTGTTTTTT. The rearrangement links TRBV7-9 to TRBJ2-2; 14 positions match TRBD2. In germline, CDR1 is SEHNR, CDR2 FQNEAQ (reference sequence). The CDR3 has 17 amino acids. Trimming at V came to 6 bases and at J to 5 bases, leaving 8 bases not matched to a gene.

This rearrangement joins TRBV6-1 to TRBJ2-2; 8 bases line up with TRBD1. Germline assignment: CDR1 MNHNS and CDR2 SASEGT. The CDR3 has 13 amino acids. Trimming removed 6 bases from V and 6 bases from J; junction bases left unmatched: 3. CDR3 sequence reads: CASRSQGAGELFF. The CDR3 region has the DNA TGTGCCAGCAGATCACAGGGGGCCGGGGAGCTGTTTTTT.

V is TRBV3-1 and J is TRBJ2-1; D possibly corresponds to TRBD2 (6 bases). The germline V gene encodes CDR1 LGHDT and CDR2 YNNKEL (reference sequence). With 1 base removed from V and 0 bases from J, the gap between germline ends came to 13 bases. The CDR3 has 17 amino acids. The CDR3 DNA is TGTGCCAGCAGCCAAGCCTATCGGGACTCCTCCTACAATGAGCAGTTCTTC. Encoded protein: CASSQAYRDSSYNEQFF.

The V and J genes are TRBV12-3 or TRBV12-4 and TRBJ2-7; tentatively, D is TRBD2 (6 bases). V was pared by 4 bases and J by 0 bases, with 16 bases between. CDR3 length: 16 amino acids. CDR3: CASSSALRGSSYEQYF. The CDR3 DNA sequence: TGTGCCAGCAGTTCAGCGCTCCGGGGGAGCTCCTACGAGCAGTACTTC.

This chain connects TRBV9 to TRBJ2-1, with a possible D match to TRBD2 (5 bases). With 3 bases removed from V and 6 bases from J, the gap between germline ends came to 16 bases. Germline CDR1 and CDR2: SGDLS and YYNGEE. The CDR3 length is 15 residues. The DNA of the CDR3 is TGTGCCAGCAGCGCTCATTCTACTAGGATCAATGAGCAGTTCTTC. Amino acids: CASSAHSTRINEQFF.

The table lists this clonotype with a few counts. CDR3 DNA sequence: TGTGCCAGCAGTTACCGGCAGGGGAGGGAAGAGACCCAGTACTTC. It translates to CASSYRQGREETQYF. The chain uses TRBV6-2 or TRBV6-3 and TRBJ2-5; D may be TRBD2 (7 bases). V was cut by 2 bases and J by 3 bases, with 13 bases left in between. CDR1 is MNHEY, CDR2 SVGEGT, per germline. The CDR3 loop spans 15 amino acids.

The V call is TRBV21-1, the J call TRBJ2-1; TRBD2, the D gene given by the table, was not confirmed from the DNA. TRBV21-1 is assigned pseudogene status. The CDR3 is 17 amino acids. CDR3 DNA sequence: TGTGCCAGCACGTCTTACCGCGGACTAGCGGGAATTAATGAGCAGTTCTTC. It translates to CASTSYRGLAGINEQFF.

Only a few counts were recorded for this clonotype. V usage is TRBV12-3 or TRBV12-4 and J usage is TRBJ1-2; D ambiguous. V dropped 5 bases and J dropped 4 bases, with 11 bases sitting between them. This CDR3 spans 13 amino acids. The CDR3 region is CASSQRLAYGYTF. CDR3 nucleotide sequence: TGTGCCAGCAGTCAAAGGCTAGCCTATGGCTACACCTTC.

This clonotype appeared many times. The chain recombines TRBV3-1 with TRBJ2-1; no clear D. Deletions cut 6 bases from V and 1 base from J, with 13 bases between. Germline CDR1 and CDR2: LGHDT and YNNKEL (reference sequence). CDR3 length equals 15 residues. In nucleotides, the CDR3 is TGTGCCAGCAGAGCAGGTACTCAATCCTACAATGAGCAGTTCTTC. Translating it yields CASRAGTQSYNEQFF.